Each of the 26 T cell receptor beta chains below was sequenced from the same sample in a study of low-dose radiotherapy and immunotherapy resistance in tumors (dated by TCRdb to between 2021 and 2024). The sample was run on an Illumina HiSeq 2500. First-strand cDNA was synthesized with Superscript III and a set of TRAV- and TRBV-specific primers, covering both TCRalpha and TCRbeta chains. TCRs were amplified with Phusion for about 18 PCR cycles using a constant-region primer together with the adapter attached to the V primers. TCRdb reprocessing: public reads trimmed at Q25 with fastp, clones called with MiXCR, in-frame beta chains kept. Every entry covers one CDR3 protein and lists the most common genes and DNA from its rows. This sample is represented by about 58,000 distinct CDR3 sequences; about 25% of them were singletons. In total, the top ten clones hold roughly 6.7% of the sample. The time point tag for this specimen amounts to: after trial treatment. This sample's treatment or condition label indicates: LDRT plus nivolumab, ipilimumab, low-dose cyclophosphamide and aspirin (RACIN trial).

The material sequenced was PBMCs, taken after low-dose radiotherapy plus immunotherapy. These TCRs come from a male donor with prostate cancer.

This clonotype has a count of ten or more. The chain uses TRBV5-1 and TRBJ2-7, with D possibly being TRBD1 (5 bases). The V gene's germline CDR1 is SGHRS and CDR2 YFSETQ. This CDR3 is 15 amino acids long. V was shortened by 6 bases and J by 3 bases, with 19 bases between the two germline ends. CDR3 coding DNA: TGCGCCAGCACCAGAGATGGGCAGGGCAGCTACGAGCAGTACTTC. Amino acids: CASTRDGQGSYEQYF.

This clonotype was picked up many times. The chain combines TRBV5-1 with TRBJ2-3; 10 nucleotides align to TRBD2. With 1 base clipped from V and 1 base from J, the junction kept 9 bases outside the gene matches. The CDR3 contains 18 residues. The germline CDR1 and CDR2 sequences are SGHRS and YFSETQ. The CDR3: CASSLQGSSGGRTDTQYF. The CDR3 DNA reads as TGCGCCAGCAGCTTGCAAGGGTCTAGCGGGGGCCGCACAGATACGCAGTATTTT.

This clonotype was recorded many times. The rearrangement uses TRBV29-1 and TRBJ2-1; D ambiguous. Trimming removed 7 bases from V and 8 bases from J, with 12 bases in between. From germline, CDR1 is SQVTM and CDR2 ANQGSEA. This CDR3 region has 11 residues. The CDR3 loop reads CSAEQFDEQFF. The CDR3 region has the DNA TGCAGCGCCGAACAGTTCGATGAGCAGTTCTTC.

The rearrangement links TRBV6-2 or TRBV6-3 to TRBJ1-1; D gene ambiguous. The CDR3 spans 13 residues. Germline CDR1 reads MNHEY; CDR2 reads SVGEGT. V gave up 6 bases and J gave up 0 bases, with 8 bases separating them. CDR3 sequence (DNA): TGTGCCAGCAGACGCGAAATGAACACTGAAGCTTTCTTT. Amino acid sequence: CASRREMNTEAFF.

Ten or more counts support this clonotype. This chain uses TRBV20-1 with TRBJ1-4, with D unclear. Germline V gene sequence: CDR1 DFQATT, CDR2 SNEGSKA (reference sequence). Trimming left V 1 base short and J 8 bases short, with 14 bases between. The CDR3 extends over 14 amino acids. The CDR3 DNA reads TGCAGTGCTAGAGTTAGGGTTGTTGAGGAAAAACTGTTTTTT. As protein: CSARVRVVEEKLFF.

In this sample, this clonotype turned up many times. The CDR3 sequence: CSVVLGGDLATQYF. In DNA, the CDR3 is TGCAGCGTTGTCCTCGGGGGGGACCTGGCTACGCAGTATTTT. The chain uses TRBV29-1 and TRBJ2-3; 8 bases are shared with TRBD2. Germline assignment: CDR1 SQVTM and CDR2 ANQGSEA. Trimming cost V 4 bases and J 8 bases; bases outside gene matches: 11. The CDR3 runs to 14 residues.

This clonotype was recorded at least ten times. V is TRBV7-2 and J is TRBJ2-3; TRBD2 aligns across 7 bases. The CDR3 sequence is 14 residues long. With 0 bases clipped from V and 4 bases from J, the junction kept 1 base outside the gene matches. CDR1 and CDR2 (germline): SGHTA, FQGNSA. The CDR3 DNA reads as TGTGCCAGCAGCTTAGCGCTAGCGGCAGATACGCAGTATTTT. Translation: CASSLALAADTQYF. The full variable domain, its missing parts supplied by reference TRBV7-2 and TRBJ2-3, is GAGVSQSPSNKVTEKGKDVELRCDPISGHTALYWYRQSLGQGLEFLIYFQGNSAPDKSGLPSDRFSAERTGGSVSTLTIQRTQQEDSAVYLCASSLALAADTQYFGPGTRLTVL.

This clonotype has ten or more counts. The chain carries TRBV27 and TRBJ1-5; possibly TRBD1 for D (5 bases). V was pared by 4 bases and J by 11 bases, with 15 bases between. CDR3 length: 13 residues. In germline, CDR1 is MNHEY, CDR2 SMNVEV (reference sequence). CDR3 sequence (DNA): TGTGCCAGCAGTTCGCTGAGGTCCAGGGCCCAGCATTTT. It yields the protein CASSSLRSRAQHF.

This clonotype appeared many times. The chain combines TRBV19 with TRBJ1-1; TRBD1 matches 8 bases. The length of the CDR3 is 14 residues. In germline, CDR1 is LNHDA, CDR2 SQIVND (reference sequence). V was clipped by 7 bases and J by 4 bases; unmatched bases: 8. Written as DNA, the CDR3 is TGTGCCAGTACCCCCCGGGACAGGTTCACTGAAGCTTTCTTT. It yields the protein CASTPRDRFTEAFF.

This clonotype showed up many times. The rearrangement uses TRBV12-3 or TRBV12-4 and TRBJ1-1, with D perhaps TRBD1 (6 bases). The CDR3 spans 13 residues. Between the trimmed V and J ends, which lost 2 bases and 5 bases, there was a span of 9 bases. The CDR3 DNA sequence: TGTGCCAGCAGTTTAAAGGGGGGAACTGAAGCTTTCTTT. Protein: CASSLKGGTEAFF.

This clonotype has a single count. Its ends do not fully match the called genes, so a read error is possible. V usage is TRBV9 and J usage is TRBJ2-7, with 9 bases that match TRBD2. Germline CDR1 SGDLS, CDR2 YYNGEE. There are 17 residues in the CDR3. The CDR3 DNA is TGTGCCTGCAGCGTTGGGGAACCGGGACTAGCCTCCTACGAGCAGTACTTC. Translated, it gives CACSVGEPGLASYEQYF.

V is TRBV23-1 and J is TRBJ2-3; 10 bases line up with TRBD2. TRBV23-1 is reported as an ORF; its role is uncertain. V lost 6 bases and J lost 3; bases outside the gene matches: 6. The CDR3 consists of 15 residues. CDR3 region: CASRKRGGRTDTQYF. CDR3 DNA sequence: TGCGCCAGCAGGAAGCGGGGGGGGAGAACAGATACGCAGTATTTT.

This clonotype was recorded many times. V gene TRBV28 combines with J gene TRBJ1-2; 9 nucleotides line up with TRBD1. The germline CDR1 and CDR2 sequences are MDHEN and SYDVKM. J was trimmed by 1 base and V by 3 bases; bases with no gene match: 6. The length of the CDR3 is 16 residues. The CDR3 region is CASSLTGGTLNYGYTF. The DNA for the CDR3 is TGTGCCAGCAGTTTGACAGGGGGGACACTTAACTATGGCTACACCTTC.

This clonotype was detected ten times or more. V and J are TRBV12-3 or TRBV12-4 and TRBJ1-2; the D is unclear. The CDR3 consists of 15 residues. The germline V and J ends were trimmed by 5 bases and 2 bases, with 15 bases remaining between them. Here the CDR3 DNA reads TGTGCCAGCAGTAGGACCCCGGTCGGGAACTATGGCTACACCTTC. Translating gives CASSRTPVGNYGYTF.

This clonotype occurred many times. The J gene is TRBJ1-4, the V gene TRBV6-6; the D is unclear. V lost 6 bases to trimming and J lost 5 bases, with 13 bases between them. Germline loops: CDR1 MNHNY, CDR2 SVGAGI (reference sequence). The CDR3 is 14 residues long. As DNA, the CDR3 is TGTGCCAGCAGGAGGGAGGCTGTGAATGAAAAACTGTTTTTT. Its translation: CASRREAVNEKLFF.

The V call is TRBV7-2, the J call TRBJ1-3, with 7 bases identical to TRBD1. The germline V gene encodes CDR1 SGHTA and CDR2 FQGNSA. The CDR3 totals 17 residues. The V gene end was trimmed by 5 bases and the J gene end by 4 bases; junction bases not matched to a gene: 14. CDR3 sequence: CASSRENRQGPGNTIYF. The DNA of the CDR3 is TGTGCCAGCAGCCGCGAAAACAGACAGGGCCCCGGAAACACCATATATTTT.

The chain carries TRBV4-2 and TRBJ2-1; D call uncertain. Trimming shortened V by 0 bases and J by 12 bases, and 18 bases separated the two germline ends. CDR1 is LGHNA, CDR2 YNFKEQ, per germline. The CDR3 covers 15 residues. CDR3 protein: CASSQDHARPTGQFF. CDR3 in DNA: TGTGCCAGCAGCCAAGATCACGCACGGCCTACGGGGCAGTTCTTC.

In this sample, this clonotype turned up many times. The V and J genes are TRBV5-4 and TRBJ2-7; D ambiguous. V was shortened by 3 bases and J by 3 bases, with 7 bases between the two germline ends. Germline CDR1 and CDR2: SGHNT and YYREEE (reference sequence). The CDR3 consists of 12 residues. DNA of the CDR3: TGTGCCAGCAGCTCCAAAGACTACGAGCAGTACTTC. This sequence encodes CASSSKDYEQYF.

The table lists this clonotype with many counts. This chain connects TRBV7-2 to TRBJ2-7, with 9 bases that match TRBD1. Germline V gene sequence: CDR1 SGHTA, CDR2 FQGNSA. Trimming cost V 8 bases and J 3 bases; bases outside gene matches: 8. The CDR3 loop spans 14 amino acids. In DNA form, the CDR3 reads TGTGCCAGCGCGAAGTCGGGACAGGGCTACGAGCAGTACTTC. It is translated as CASAKSGQGYEQYF.

This clonotype was found many times. The chain uses TRBV30 and TRBJ2-1; no firm D call. The germline gives CDR1 GTSNPN, CDR2 SVGIG (reference sequence). CDR3 size: 16 residues. V was pared by 3 bases and J by 5 bases, with 20 bases between. The chain's CDR3 is CAWSPSPLSYDNEQFF. The CDR3 DNA reads as TGTGCCTGGAGCCCCAGTCCCCTCAGTTACGACAATGAGCAGTTCTTC.

This clonotype was seen ten or more times. V is TRBV7-2 and J is TRBJ1-1, with 7 nucleotides matching TRBD1. The CDR3 sequence is 18 residues long. CDR1 and CDR2 (germline): SGHTA, FQGNSA. Losses at the gene ends were 4 bases for V and 7 bases for J; bases not matched to a gene: 21. The CDR3 DNA reads as TGTGCCAGCAGCTCTAACCCTTCCCTGACAGGGACTGGGATTGAAGCTTTCTTT. Translated: CASSSNPSLTGTGIEAFF.

Ten or more counts support this clonotype. Sequence at one end of the junction differs from germline and may be a read error. V usage is TRBV5-1 and J usage is TRBJ2-1; possibly TRBD2 for D (6 bases). The CDR3 consists of 14 residues. Germline V gene data show CDR1 as SGHRS and CDR2 as YFSETQ. The CDR3 DNA reads TGTGCCAGTACCTCCGGGACTGGATTGGGTGAGCAGTTCTTC. This sequence encodes CASTSGTGLGEQFF. The complete variable domain, with remaining parts taken from reference TRBV5-1 and TRBJ2-1, reads KAGVTQTPRYLIKTRGQQVTLSCSPISGHRSVSWYQQTPGQGLQFLFEYFSETQRNKGNFPGRFSGRQFSNSRSEMNVSTLELGDSALYLCASTSGTGLGEQFFGPGTRLTVL.

This clonotype was counted ten times or more. The rearrangement joins TRBV6-1 to TRBJ2-1; 12 bases agree with TRBD2. CDR1 is MNHNS and CDR2 is SASEGT in the germline V gene. V lost 3 bases and J lost 4; bases outside the gene matches: 13. This CDR3 contains 19 residues. The CDR3 DNA sequence: TGTGCCAGCAGTGATGGAGAGACTAGCGGGAGATTTCGTTACAATGAGCAGTTCTTC. Protein: CASSDGETSGRFRYNEQFF.

This clonotype has at least ten counts. The genes are TRBV20-1 and TRBJ2-3; TRBD2 matches at 14 bases. The V gene end was trimmed by 2 bases and the J gene end by 3 bases; junction bases not matched to a gene: 7. This CDR3 region has 17 residues. Germline loops: CDR1 DFQATT, CDR2 SNEGSKA (reference sequence). The CDR3 reads CSARRGTSGSMTDTQYF. The DNA for the CDR3 is TGCAGTGCTAGACGAGGGACTAGCGGGAGTATGACAGATACGCAGTATTTT.

V usage is TRBV6-1 and J usage is TRBJ2-4; D remains ambiguous. Per the germline V gene, CDR1 is MNHNS and CDR2 is SASEGT. The V gene lost 6 bases and the J gene lost 0 bases, with 12 bases spanning the gap. The CDR3 runs 15 residues. CDR3 loop: CASREHPIAKNIQYF. The CDR3 DNA reads as TGTGCCAGCAGGGAACATCCTATAGCCAAAAACATTCAGTACTTC.

At least ten counts were recorded for this clonotype. The CDR3 loop reads CASSLTDNQPQHF. CDR3 nucleotides: TGTGCCAGCAGTTTGACAGACAATCAGCCCCAGCATTTT. This chain joins TRBV12-3 or TRBV12-4 and TRBJ1-5, with D tentatively TRBD1 (5 bases). V was trimmed by 3 bases and J by 3 bases, leaving 6 bases between them. The CDR3 extends over 13 amino acids.